Below, 20 T cell receptor beta chains from the same sample are listed, as sequenced in a study of blood T cell repertoires in COVID-19. Libraries were prepared by immunoSEQ multiplex PCR; TCRdb keeps only in-frame clonotypes and omits some of them. Found here are around 190,000 clones, 80% to 90% of them singletons; the top ten hold 8% to 10%. Sequenced sample: peripheral blood. These receptors were taken from a man aged 45 to 65 with active or convalescent COVID-19.

J is TRBJ2-7 and V is TRBV4-3, with unresolved D. Trimming stripped 0 bases from V and 3 bases from J, with 9 bases between. The CDR3 sequence is 14 residues long. The germline CDR1 and CDR2 sequences are LGHNA and YSLEER. The CDR3 loop is CASSQDQNNYEQYF. The CDR3 DNA is TGCGCCAGCAGCCAAGACCAGAATAACTACGAGCAGTACTTC.

This clone was seen more than once but under ten times. The chain combines TRBV5-1 with TRBJ2-7; TRBD1 aligns across 8 bases. Germline values: CDR1 SGHRS, CDR2 YFSETQ. The ends lost 4 bases at V and 3 bases at J; junction bases unmatched: 9. This CDR3 has 15 residues. The CDR3 region is CASSPGGTGHYEQYF. CDR3 sequence (DNA): TGCGCCAGCAGCCCCGGTGGGACAGGTCACTACGAGCAGTACTTC.

The V and J genes are TRBV29-1 and TRBJ2-7; 7 nucleotides align to TRBD1. V shed 4 bases and J 1 base; nucleotides not matched to a gene: 7. Germline CDR1 is SQVTM and CDR2 is ANQGSEA. The CDR3 loop spans 14 amino acids. The CDR3: CSVGDRVGSYEQYF. CDR3 nucleotides: TGCAGCGTTGGAGACAGGGTAGGGTCCTACGAGCAGTACTTC.

The chain uses TRBV7-2 and TRBJ2-3; TRBD1 is a possible D gene (5 bases). Trimming pared 3 bases from V and 7 bases from J, leaving 11 bases between. Germline V CDR1 and CDR2: SGHTA, FQGNSA. The CDR3 extends over 13 amino acids. CDR3: CASSFWTDNTQYF. The DNA for the CDR3 is TGTGCCAGCAGCTTTTGGACGGACAATACGCAGTATTTT.

The chain combines TRBV5-5 with TRBJ1-5; 7 bases align to TRBD1. From germline, CDR1 is SGHKS and CDR2 YYEKEE (reference sequence). CDR3 length equals 15 residues. Trimming removed 3 bases from V and 3 bases from J; junction bases left unmatched: 6. CDR3 loop: CASSSGTALNQPQHF. The CDR3 coding sequence is TGTGCCAGCAGCTCCGGGACAGCTCTCAATCAGCCCCAGCATTTT.

J is TRBJ2-7 and V is TRBV9; D may be TRBD2 (5 bases). Per the germline V gene, CDR1 is SGDLS and CDR2 is YYNGEE. Trimming removed 0 bases from V and 5 bases from J, with 12 bases in between. The length of the CDR3 is 14 residues. The CDR3 is CASSVGPEGHEQYF. The CDR3 nucleotides are TGTGCCAGCAGCGTAGGACCCGAGGGCCACGAGCAGTACTTC.

The chain couples TRBV24-1 to TRBJ2-3; weak D call: TRBD2 (5 bases). Trimming stripped 9 bases from V and 1 base from J, with 13 bases between. Germline V gene data show CDR1 as KGHDR and CDR2 as SFDVKD. This CDR3 has 14 amino acids. The CDR3 loop is CATSRGAGTDTQYF. In DNA, the CDR3 is TGTGCCACCTCGCGTGGAGCGGGCACAGATACGCAGTATTTT.

The J gene is TRBJ1-2, the V gene TRBV9; D unclear. CDR3 length: 14 residues. CDR1 is SGDLS, CDR2 YYNGEE, per germline. With 0 bases removed from V and 6 bases from J, the gap between germline ends came to 12 bases. The CDR3 here is CASSVVEGGNGYTF. The CDR3, as DNA: TGTGCCAGCAGCGTAGTCGAGGGAGGGAATGGCTACACCTTC. The variable domain in full, with the rest retrieved from reference TRBV9 and TRBJ1-2, is DSGVTQTPKHLITATGQRVTLRCSPRSGDLSVYWYQQSLDQGLQFLIQYYNGEERAKGNILERFSAQQFPDLHSELNLSSLELGDSALYFCASSVVEGGNGYTFGSGTRLTVV.

The chain has TRBV19 and TRBJ2-1; 11 nucleotides align to TRBD2. The germline V gene encodes CDR1 LNHDA and CDR2 SQIVND (reference sequence). The CDR3 has 15 amino acids. Trimming removed 5 bases from V and 5 bases from J; junction bases left unmatched: 5. CDR3 in amino acids: CASSVSGGADNEQFF. In DNA form, the CDR3 reads TGTGCCAGTAGTGTTAGCGGGGGGGCGGACAATGAGCAGTTCTTC.

The chain links TRBV7-9 to TRBJ2-3; D is unclear. The V end lost 5 bases, the J end lost 5 bases, and 11 bases lay between the germline ends. CDR1 and CDR2 from the germline V gene are SEHNR and FQNEAQ (reference sequence). There are 13 residues in the CDR3. The CDR3 spells CASSRVGEDTQYF. As DNA, the CDR3 is TGTGCCAGCAGCCGCGTTGGTGAAGATACGCAGTATTTT.

The chain has TRBV12-3 or TRBV12-4 and TRBJ1-2; D ambiguous. This CDR3 region has 13 residues. Trimming took 3 bases from V and 6 from J, leaving 11 bases between them. As DNA, the CDR3 is TGTGCCAGCAGTTTCGACAAACCAAATGGCTACACCTTC. It specifies CASSFDKPNGYTF.

The chain combines TRBV28 with TRBJ1-5; TRBD1 might be the D (6 bases). Trimming stripped 0 bases from V and 3 bases from J, with 9 bases between. This CDR3 region has 15 residues. The germline gives CDR1 MDHEN, CDR2 SYDVKM. In DNA form, the CDR3 reads TGTGCCAGCAGTTTATGGGACAGCTCCAATCAGCCCCAGCATTTT. Protein sequence: CASSLWDSSNQPQHF.

V gene TRBV19 combines with J gene TRBJ2-3; D unresolved. The CDR3 totals 15 residues. Trimming took 3 bases from V and 0 from J, leaving 10 bases between them. Germline CDR1 reads LNHDA; CDR2 reads SQIVND (reference sequence). The CDR3 DNA sequence: TGTGCCAGTAGTATGTTAGCCCCCAGCACAGATACGCAGTATTTT. Residues: CASSMLAPSTDTQYF.

The V and J genes are TRBV7-9 and TRBJ1-3, with D unresolved. V dropped 5 bases and J dropped 2 bases, with 4 bases sitting between them. The CDR3 is 12 residues long. CDR1 is SEHNR and CDR2 is FQNEAQ in the germline V gene (reference sequence). CDR3 DNA sequence: TGTGCCAGCAGCACGGCTGGAAACACCATATATTTT. Its translation is CASSTAGNTIYF.

CDR3 sequence reads: CASSTGVPQPQHF. The CDR3 DNA sequence: TGTGCCAGCAGCACAGGGGTACCTCAGCCCCAGCATTTT. The rearrangement joins TRBV2 to TRBJ1-5; TRBD1 agrees at 7 bases. CDR1 is SNHLY, CDR2 FYNNEI, per germline. The V and J ends lost 6 bases and 6 bases, in that order; junction bases with no gene match: 5. The CDR3 has 13 amino acids.

This chain connects TRBV25-1 to TRBJ2-4, with D tentatively TRBD2 (6 bases). V lost 4 bases and J lost 6, with 16 bases in between. The CDR3 loop spans 15 amino acids. Per the germline V gene, CDR1 is MGHDK and CDR2 is SYGVNS. CDR3 DNA: TGTGCCAGCAGTGTTGGCCTTGGGCGGGGAAACATTCAGTACTTC. Its translation: CASSVGLGRGNIQYF.

The J gene is TRBJ2-2, the V gene TRBV11-3; TRBD1 matches 8 bases. Germline V gene lookup returns CDR1 SGHNT and CDR2 YENEEA. This CDR3 contains 16 residues. The trim removed 1 base at V and 6 bases at J, leaving 7 bases unmatched. The CDR3 loop is CASSLGRQGAPGELFF. Here the CDR3 DNA reads TGTGCCAGCAGCTTAGGGCGGCAGGGGGCCCCCGGGGAGCTGTTTTTT. Full variable domain (missing parts from reference TRBV11-3 and TRBJ2-2): EAGVVQSPRYKIIEKKQPVAFWCNPISGHNTLYWYLQNLGQGPELLIRYENEEAVDDSQLPKDRFSAERLKGVDSTLKIQPAELGDSAVYLCASSLGRQGAPGELFFGEGSRLTVL.

This clone was recorded only once. V is TRBV7-9 and J is TRBJ2-2; TRBD2 aligns across 10 bases. From germline, CDR1 is SEHNR and CDR2 FQNEAQ (reference sequence). CDR3 length equals 19 residues. V shed 5 bases, J shed 1 base, and the junction held 13 bases outside the gene matches. For the CDR3, the DNA is TGTGCCAGCAGCAAGGGAGGGACTAGCGCTACATGGAACACCGGGGAGCTGTTTTTT. Translation: CASSKGGTSATWNTGELFF.

V and J are TRBV30 and TRBJ1-5; D is unclear. CDR1 and CDR2 from the germline V gene are GTSNPN and SVGIG (reference sequence). There are 14 residues in the CDR3. V lost 0 bases, J lost 3 bases, and 9 bases lay in between. The CDR3 here is CAWSVGQANQPQHF. CDR3 nucleotide sequence: TGTGCCTGGAGTGTCGGTCAGGCCAATCAGCCCCAGCATTTT.

The chain joins TRBV4-1 to TRBJ1-1; D might be TRBD1 (5 bases). Between the trimmed V and J ends, which lost 4 bases and 1 base, there was a span of 7 bases. Germline-derived CDR1 and CDR2 are MGHRA and YSYEKL. This CDR3 spans 13 amino acids. The DNA of the CDR3 is TGCGCCAGCAGCCCCCAGGGGAACACTGAAGCTTTCTTT. Residues: CASSPQGNTEAFF.